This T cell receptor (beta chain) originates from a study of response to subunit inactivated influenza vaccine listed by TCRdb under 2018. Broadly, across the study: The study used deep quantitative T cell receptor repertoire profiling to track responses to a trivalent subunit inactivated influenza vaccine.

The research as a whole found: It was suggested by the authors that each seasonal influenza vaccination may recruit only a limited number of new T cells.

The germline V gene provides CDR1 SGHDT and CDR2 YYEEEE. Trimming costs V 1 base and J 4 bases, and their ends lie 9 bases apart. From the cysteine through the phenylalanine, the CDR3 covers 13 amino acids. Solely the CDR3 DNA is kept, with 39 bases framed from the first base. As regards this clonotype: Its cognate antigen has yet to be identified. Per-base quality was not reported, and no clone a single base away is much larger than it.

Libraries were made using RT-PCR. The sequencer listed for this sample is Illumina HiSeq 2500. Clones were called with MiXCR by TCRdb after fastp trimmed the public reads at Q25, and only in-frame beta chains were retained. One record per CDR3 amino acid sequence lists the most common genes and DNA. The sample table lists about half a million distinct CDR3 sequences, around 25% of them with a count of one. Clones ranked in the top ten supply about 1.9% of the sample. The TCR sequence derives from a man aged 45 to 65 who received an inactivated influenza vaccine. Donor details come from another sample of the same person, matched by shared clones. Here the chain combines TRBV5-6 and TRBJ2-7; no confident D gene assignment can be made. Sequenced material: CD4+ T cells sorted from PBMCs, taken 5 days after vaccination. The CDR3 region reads CASSLPQYYEQYF. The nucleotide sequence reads TGTGCCAGCAGCTTGCCCCAATATTACGAGCAGTACTTC.